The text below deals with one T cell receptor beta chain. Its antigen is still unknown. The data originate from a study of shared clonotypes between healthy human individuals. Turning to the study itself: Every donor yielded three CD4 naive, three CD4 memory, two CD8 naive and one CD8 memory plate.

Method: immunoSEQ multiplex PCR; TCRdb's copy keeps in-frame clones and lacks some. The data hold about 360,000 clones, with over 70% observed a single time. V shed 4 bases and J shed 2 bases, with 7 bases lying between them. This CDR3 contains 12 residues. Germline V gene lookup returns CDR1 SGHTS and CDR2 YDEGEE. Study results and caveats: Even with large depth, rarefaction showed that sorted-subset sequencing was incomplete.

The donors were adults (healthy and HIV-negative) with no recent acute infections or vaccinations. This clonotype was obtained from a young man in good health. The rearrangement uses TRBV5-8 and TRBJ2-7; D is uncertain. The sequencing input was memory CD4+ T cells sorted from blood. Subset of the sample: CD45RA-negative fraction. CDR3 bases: TGTGCCAGCAGCCGGACCACCTACGAGCAGTACTTC. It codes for CASSRTTYEQYF.